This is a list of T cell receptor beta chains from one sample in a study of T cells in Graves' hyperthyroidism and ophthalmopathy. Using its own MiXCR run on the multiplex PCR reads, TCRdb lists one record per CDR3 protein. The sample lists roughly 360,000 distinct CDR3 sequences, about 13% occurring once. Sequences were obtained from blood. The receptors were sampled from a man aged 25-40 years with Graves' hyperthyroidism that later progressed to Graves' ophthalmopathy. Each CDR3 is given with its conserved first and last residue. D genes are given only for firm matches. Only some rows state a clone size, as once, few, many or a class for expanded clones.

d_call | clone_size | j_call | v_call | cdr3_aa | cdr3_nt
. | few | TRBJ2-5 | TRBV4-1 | CASSQVRDWEETQYF | TGCGCCAGCAGCCAAGTGAGGGACTGGGAAGAGACCCAGTACTTC
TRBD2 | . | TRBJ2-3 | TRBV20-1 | CSGLAGALDTQYF | TGCAGTGGTTTAGCGGGGGCCTTAGATACGCAGTATTTT
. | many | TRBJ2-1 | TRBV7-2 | CASSRTGINEQFF | TGTGCCAGCAGCCGAACAGGGATAAATGAGCAGTTCTTC
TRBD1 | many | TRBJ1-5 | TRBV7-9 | CASSQGGLAGEPQHF | TGTGCCAGCAGTCAAGGGGGCCTTGCGGGGGAGCCCCAGCATTTT
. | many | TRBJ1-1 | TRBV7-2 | CASSVPRLSLNKYRKDTEAFF | TGTGCCAGCAGCGTACCCCGCCTGTCGTTAAACAAGTATCGTAAGGACACTGAAGCTTTCTTT
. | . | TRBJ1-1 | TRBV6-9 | CASTFRGAEAFF | TGTGCCAGCACTTTCCGGGGCGCTGAAGCTTTCTTT
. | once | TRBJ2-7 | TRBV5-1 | CASSIRDFPYEQYF | TGCGCCAGCAGCATCAGGGACTTTCCCTACGAGCAGTACTTC
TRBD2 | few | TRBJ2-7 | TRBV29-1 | CSVDSGSVEQYF | TGCAGCGTTGATAGCGGGAGCGTCGAGCAGTACTTC
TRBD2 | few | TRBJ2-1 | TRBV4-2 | CASSQGLAGTFINEQFF | TGTGCCAGCAGCCAGGGGTTAGCGGGGACATTCATCAATGAGCAGTTCTTC
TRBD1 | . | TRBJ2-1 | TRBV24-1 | CATTGTVQDEQSF | TGTGCCACCACGGGGACAGTTCAGGATGAGCAGTCCTTC
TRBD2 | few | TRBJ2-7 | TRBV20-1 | CSWRGGGHEQYF | TGCAGTTGGCGGGGGGGCGGCCACGAGCAGTACTTC
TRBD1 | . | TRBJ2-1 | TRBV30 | CAWSVQGWQFF | TGTGCCTGGAGTGTACAGGGGTGGCAGTTCTTC
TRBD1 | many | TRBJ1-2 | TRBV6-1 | CASIDRGLSGYTF | TGTGCCAGCATTGACAGGGGGCTTAGTGGCTACACCTTC